This T cell receptor (beta chain) was captured in a study of post-analysis software for immune sequencing data. Overall study: Patients with relapsing-remitting, secondary progressive and progressive-relapsing multiple sclerosis courses were all represented.

cDNA libraries for TCR beta contained unique molecular identifiers. Each CDR3 protein is one row after TCRdb ran MiXCR on the PCR reads. The sample consists of a few hundred thousand distinct CDR3 sequences, around 34% of them appearing once. Of note for this clonotype: A much bigger clone sits one base away, suggesting this may be a read error.

The source is a girl aged 10 to 17 with multiple sclerosis. Material: blood.

The DNA of the CDR3 is TGTGCCAGCAGTTCCCTAGCGGACTACAATGAGCAGTTCTTC. It specifies CASSSLADYNEQFF. The chain employs TRBV6-6 and TRBJ2-1; TRBD2 matches 7 bases. Trimming cost V 4 bases and J 3 bases; bases outside gene matches: 3. From germline, CDR1 is MNHNY and CDR2 SVGAGI (reference sequence). There are 14 residues in the CDR3.